The text below deals with one T cell receptor beta chain. What it binds is unknown. The data were produced by immunoSEQ multiplex PCR, yet TCRdb's version contains in-frame clones alone and is incomplete. In the table there are around 71,000 clones, about 82% of which are singletons. The data derive from a study of T cell responses to AZD1222 COVID-19 vaccine. Study conclusions and caveats: Spike was spanned by vaccine-associated CD4 TCRs, with dominance at 160-218 and 743-854. The study sampled repertoires only after the peak T cell response. White British ancestry dominated among donors, who included more females, and clonal diversity was possibly underestimated. Reports indicate that nearly half of spike-specific TCRs are directed at unmutated variant regions.

The receptor's source is an adult in good health. This material consisted of peripheral blood, taken on day 0 of AZD1222 vaccination.

The CDR3 protein is CASSSPIAGGNNEQFF. The CDR3 nucleotides are TGTGCCAGCAGCTCACCCATCGCGGGAGGGAATAATGAGCAGTTCTTC. The chain links TRBV11-3 to TRBJ2-1; 9 bases fit TRBD2. Trimming took 4 bases from V and 7 from J; bases not matched to a gene: 11. CDR3 length: 16 amino acids. CDR1 and CDR2 (germline): SGHNT, YENEEA.